The 32 T cell receptor beta chains listed next were all sequenced from one sample in a study of blood T cell repertoires in COVID-19 (dated by TCRdb to about 2020). Libraries were prepared through the immunoSEQ multiplex PCR assay. The table was pulled from immuneACCESS by TCRdb, which kept in-frame rearrangements only. Such tables lose some clones; where checked, under half of the loss comes from unresolved V genes, and the rest has no known cause. This sample comprises roughly 250,000 clones, roughly 90% of them detected only once. In total, the top ten clones hold under 2.5% of the sample. The sample taken for sequencing was peripheral blood. All receptors derive from a woman in her thirties or forties who had recovered from COVID-19.

The chain joins TRBV11-2 to TRBJ2-7; 9 positions agree with TRBD2. Germline-derived CDR1 and CDR2 are SGHAT and FQNNGV. V was pared by 5 bases and J by 4 bases, with 12 bases of the junction left unmatched. This CDR3 is 16 amino acids long. The CDR3 loop reads CASSPRGSGRSYEQYF. DNA for the CDR3: TGTGCCAGCAGCCCCCGGGGCAGCGGGAGGAGTTACGAGCAGTACTTC.

Notes on this clone: The sample has other DNA sequences that encode this CDR3 too. This chain uses TRBV19 with TRBJ1-6; 7 bases are a match to TRBD1. There are 14 residues in the CDR3. Germline V CDR1 and CDR2: LNHDA, SQIVND (reference sequence). V was pared by 2 bases and J by 9 bases, with 4 bases of the junction left unmatched. In nucleotides, the CDR3 is TGTGCCAGTAGTATACGGCAGGGGGGTTCACCCCTCCACTTT. Residues: CASSIRQGGSPLHF.

The chain combines TRBV4-2 with TRBJ2-7; TRBD1 aligns across 9 bases. The V gene's germline CDR1 is LGHNA and CDR2 YNFKEQ. This CDR3 region has 13 residues. With 3 bases clipped from V and 4 bases from J, the junction kept 1 base outside the gene matches. This CDR3 is CASSQTGGYEQYF. The CDR3, as DNA: TGTGCCAGCAGCCAGACAGGGGGGTACGAGCAGTACTTC.

This rearrangement joins TRBV9 to TRBJ2-7, with D perhaps TRBD1 (7 bases). The CDR3 has 15 amino acids. V lost 0 bases and J lost 2, with 12 bases in between. Germline V CDR1 and CDR2: SGDLS, YYNGEE. CDR3 sequence (DNA): TGTGCCAGCAGCGTAGGAGGGGGGACAGCCTACGAGCAGTACTTC. Protein sequence: CASSVGGGTAYEQYF.

The chain employs TRBV11-3 and TRBJ2-7, with 8 positions matching TRBD2. The CDR3 extends over 14 amino acids. The V and J ends lost 8 bases and 4 bases, in that order; junction bases with no gene match: 10. Germline-derived CDR1 and CDR2 are SGHNT and YENEEA. In nucleotides, the CDR3 is TGTGCCAGCTCGGGGGGCGGGAGGAGTTACGAGCAGTACTTC. It specifies CASSGGGRSYEQYF.

This chain links TRBV5-1 with TRBJ2-1, with TRBD1 matching 7 bases. The V gene end was trimmed by 4 bases and the J gene end by 0 bases; junction bases not matched to a gene: 7. This CDR3 is built from 16 residues. In germline, CDR1 is SGHRS, CDR2 YFSETQ. This CDR3 is CASSPGQTDSYNEQFF. Here the CDR3 DNA reads TGCGCCAGCAGCCCGGGACAGACCGACTCCTACAATGAGCAGTTCTTC.

This clone showed up just a few times. The chain has TRBV6-1 and TRBJ2-1, with TRBD2 matching 13 bases. The V segment lost 4 bases and the J segment 8 bases; nucleotides outside the gene matches: 8. Germline V gene sequence: CDR1 MNHNS, CDR2 SASEGT. This CDR3 spans 16 amino acids. Here the CDR3 DNA reads TGTGCCAGCAGTGCGACTAGCGGGGGGATGATTGATGAGCAGTTCTTC. Translated: CASSATSGGMIDEQFF.

This clone was observed a single time. The chain recombines TRBV7-2 with TRBJ2-5, with 8 bases that match TRBD1. The J segment lost 0 bases and the V segment lost 0 bases, leaving 6 bases of the junction unmatched. This CDR3 region has 17 residues. Germline assignment: CDR1 SGHTA and CDR2 FQGNSA. The CDR3 sequence: CASSLAAGGANQETQYF. In DNA form, the CDR3 reads TGTGCCAGCAGCTTAGCCGCAGGGGGCGCAAACCAAGAGACCCAGTACTTC.

This chain connects TRBV24-1 to TRBJ2-7; 12 bases align to TRBD1. Looked up from germline, CDR1 is KGHDR and CDR2 is SFDVKD. This CDR3 is built from 16 residues. The J segment lost 4 bases and the V segment lost 4 bases, leaving 7 bases of the junction unmatched. In DNA, the CDR3 is TGTGCCACCAGTGACCGCGGGACAGGGGGCAAGTACGAGCAGTACTTC. This codes for CATSDRGTGGKYEQYF.

The chain employs TRBV18 and TRBJ2-1; 7 bases match TRBD2. Losses at the gene ends were 6 bases for V and 0 bases for J; bases not matched to a gene: 2. Germline values: CDR1 KGHSH, CDR2 LQKENI. This CDR3 region has 14 residues. The CDR3 spells CASSSGGSYNEQFF. In DNA form, the CDR3 reads TGTGCCAGCTCGTCGGGAGGCTCCTACAATGAGCAGTTCTTC.

The V call is TRBV24-1, the J call TRBJ1-4; D possibly corresponds to TRBD1 (6 bases). With 4 bases removed from V and 3 bases from J, the gap between germline ends came to 14 bases. This CDR3 contains 16 residues. Germline CDR1 KGHDR, CDR2 SFDVKD. DNA of the CDR3: TGTGCCACCAGTGAGGGTGGACAGATTCCTAATGAAAAACTGTTTTTT. Translated, it gives CATSEGGQIPNEKLFF.

The chain is built from TRBV18 and TRBJ2-3, with D tentatively TRBD2 (5 bases). Germline V gives CDR1 KGHSH, CDR2 LQKENI. V lost 1 base to trimming and J lost 4 bases, with 9 bases between them. The CDR3 is made up of 14 amino acids. The CDR3 sequence is CASSPLEGSDTQYF. The CDR3 nucleotides read TGTGCCAGCTCACCACTTGAGGGTTCAGATACGCAGTATTTT.

This clone was detected ten times or more. The chain carries TRBV5-4 and TRBJ1-6; the D is unclear. Trimming pared 3 bases from V and 5 bases from J, leaving 3 bases between. The germline gives CDR1 SGHNT, CDR2 YYREEE (reference sequence). CDR3 length equals 12 residues. CDR3 sequence (DNA): TGTGCCAGCAGCTCAAATAATTCACCCCTCCACTTT. Translation: CASSSNNSPLHF. Drawing the rest from reference TRBV5-4 and TRBJ1-6, the complete variable domain is ETGVTQSPTHLIKTRGQQVTLRCSSQSGHNTVSWYQQALGQGPQFIFQYYREEENGRGNFPPRFSGLQFPNYSSELNVNALELDDSALYLCASSSNNSPLHFGNGTRLTVT.

The chain uses TRBV28 and TRBJ2-6; D is possibly TRBD2 (6 bases). V lost 6 bases to trimming and J lost 1 base, with 10 bases between them. The germline V gene has CDR1 MDHEN and CDR2 SYDVKM. CDR3 length: 15 residues. For the CDR3, the DNA is TGTGCCAGCAGCATAGGAGGGTCTGGGGCCAACGTCCTGACTTTC. As protein: CASSIGGSGANVLTF. Together with reference TRBV28 and TRBJ2-6, the CDR3 gives the full variable domain: DVKVTQSSRYLVKRTGEKVFLECVQDMDHENMFWYRQDPGLGLRLIYFSYDVKMKEKGDIPEGYSVSREKKERFSLILESASTNQTSMYLCASSIGGSGANVLTFGAGSRLTVL.

The CDR3 spells CASSLGAGSTEAFF. The DNA of the CDR3 is TGCGCCAGCAGCTTGGGGGCAGGTAGCACTGAAGCTTTCTTT. The chain joins TRBV5-1 to TRBJ1-1; D gene uncertain. The ends were cut back, 0 bases at V and 4 bases at J, with 10 bases in the middle. Germline V lookup: CDR1 SGHRS, CDR2 YFSETQ. CDR3 length: 14 amino acids. Together with reference TRBV5-1 and TRBJ1-1, the CDR3 gives the full variable domain: KAGVTQTPRYLIKTRGQQVTLSCSPISGHRSVSWYQQTPGQGLQFLFEYFSETQRNKGNFPGRFSGRQFSNSRSEMNVSTLELGDSALYLCASSLGAGSTEAFFGQGTRLTVV.

The V call is TRBV28, the J call TRBJ2-5; 8 nucleotides line up with TRBD2. With V trimmed by 3 bases and J by 4 bases, 13 bases remained unmatched. CDR3 length: 17 residues. Germline loops: CDR1 MDHEN, CDR2 SYDVKM. The CDR3 loop is CASSFRERESVPETQYF. CDR3 DNA: TGTGCCAGCAGTTTTAGGGAGCGGGAGAGTGTTCCAGAGACCCAGTACTTC. Full variable domain (rest looked up from reference TRBV28 and TRBJ2-5): DVKVTQSSRYLVKRTGEKVFLECVQDMDHENMFWYRQDPGLGLRLIYFSYDVKMKEKGDIPEGYSVSREKKERFSLILESASTNQTSMYLCASSFRERESVPETQYFGPGTRLLVL.

This clone has only one observation. V gene TRBV5-1 combines with J gene TRBJ2-1; possibly TRBD1 for D (5 bases). Trimming pared 0 bases from V and 2 bases from J, leaving 9 bases between. The CDR3 is 15 amino acids. Germline CDR1 is SGHRS and CDR2 is YFSETQ. The CDR3 region has the DNA TGCGCCAGCAGCTTGGATTGGACACCCTACAATGAGCAGTTCTTC. This encodes CASSLDWTPYNEQFF. The variable domain in full, with the rest retrieved from reference TRBV5-1 and TRBJ2-1, is KAGVTQTPRYLIKTRGQQVTLSCSPISGHRSVSWYQQTPGQGLQFLFEYFSETQRNKGNFPGRFSGRQFSNSRSEMNVSTLELGDSALYLCASSLDWTPYNEQFFGPGTRLTVL.

This clone was seen more than once but under ten times. The same CDR3 is also encoded by other DNA sequences in this sample. The gene calls are TRBV7-9 and TRBJ1-5, with a possible D match to TRBD1 (5 bases). The germline V and J ends were trimmed by 4 bases and 7 bases, with 11 bases remaining between them. Germline CDR1 is SEHNR and CDR2 is FQNEAQ (reference sequence). The CDR3 has 13 residues. CDR3 nucleotide sequence: TGTGCCAGCAGCTCTCAGGGCGGACAGCCCCAGCATTTT. Its protein is CASSSQGGQPQHF.

The rearrangement uses TRBV13 and TRBJ2-1, with a possible D match to TRBD2 (5 bases). The CDR3 contains 14 residues. V lost 1 base and J 7 bases, leaving 11 bases between the germline ends. CDR1 is PRHDT, CDR2 FYEKMQ, per germline (reference sequence). The CDR3 DNA follows: TGTGCCAGCAGCTTAGCGGGATTAGAAAATGAGCAGTTCTTC. Translation gives CASSLAGLENEQFF.

The J gene is TRBJ1-2, the V gene TRBV6-5, with unresolved D. V gave up 9 bases and J gave up 4 bases, with 9 bases separating them. Germline V gene data show CDR1 as MNHEY and CDR2 as SVGAGI. This CDR3 contains 11 residues. CDR3 amino acids: CASLGSYGYTF. Written as DNA, the CDR3 is TGTGCCAGTTTGGGGAGCTATGGCTACACCTTC.

This chain joins TRBV6-1 and TRBJ1-4, with TRBD1 matching 9 bases. V shed 2 bases and J 1 base; nucleotides not matched to a gene: 5. CDR1 MNHNS and CDR2 SASEGT come from the germline V gene. This CDR3 has 17 residues. This CDR3 reads CASSEYRGLGTNEKLFF. DNA of the CDR3: TGTGCCAGCAGTGAATACAGGGGGCTTGGAACTAATGAAAAACTGTTTTTT.

This clone was seen just once. The V call is TRBV6-9, the J call TRBJ2-3; maybe TRBD1 (5 bases). This CDR3 comprises 13 residues. The V gene's germline CDR1 is MNHGY and CDR2 SVAAGI. Trimming cost V 4 bases and J 6 bases, with 11 bases left between them. The DNA for the CDR3 is TGTGCCAGCAGTTCTCAACCAGGGGATACGCAGTATTTT. Amino acids: CASSSQPGDTQYF.

This chain links TRBV29-1 with TRBJ2-7, with a possible D match to TRBD1 (6 bases). With 0 bases removed from V and 2 bases from J, the gap between germline ends came to 14 bases. The CDR3 is 15 amino acids. Germline lookup yields CDR1 SQVTM and CDR2 ANQGSEA. The CDR3 DNA follows: TGCAGCGTTGAAGATACAGGGAAGAAAACCTACGAGCAGTACTTC. It translates to CSVEDTGKKTYEQYF.

This chain joins TRBV7-2 and TRBJ2-5; D ambiguous. Germline lookup yields CDR1 SGHTA and CDR2 FQGNSA. This CDR3 is built from 13 residues. Trimming removed 3 bases from V and 1 base from J, with 6 bases in between. The CDR3 sequence: CASSFGSQETQYF. In nucleotides, the CDR3 is TGTGCCAGCAGCTTCGGGTCCCAAGAGACCCAGTACTTC.

This rearrangement joins TRBV12-5 to TRBJ2-7; perhaps TRBD2 as D (5 bases). Between the trimmed V and J ends, which lost 4 bases and 4 bases, there was a span of 11 bases. Germline loops: CDR1 LGHNT, CDR2 FRNRAP. This CDR3 contains 13 residues. The CDR3 DNA sequence: TGTGCTAGTGGTTCGCCTGAGGGTTACGAGCAGTACTTC. Translated: CASGSPEGYEQYF.

The chain recombines TRBV6-5 with TRBJ1-1, with TRBD1 identical over 7 bases. This CDR3 has 14 residues. Germline lookup yields CDR1 MNHEY and CDR2 SVGAGI. V lost 6 bases and J lost 0; bases outside the gene matches: 4. The CDR3 loop reads CASRRTGVNTEAFF. The CDR3, as DNA: TGTGCCAGCAGAAGAACAGGGGTGAACACTGAAGCTTTCTTT.

This clone appeared a single time. The V and J genes are TRBV30 and TRBJ2-7, with 7 positions matching TRBD1. V lost 5 bases, J lost 0 bases, and 1 base stayed unmatched. The CDR3 loop spans 12 amino acids. Germline V gives CDR1 GTSNPN, CDR2 SVGIG (reference sequence). The CDR3 reads CAWGQDSYEQYF. CDR3 DNA sequence: TGTGCCTGGGGACAGGACTCCTACGAGCAGTACTTC.

The V gene is TRBV19, the J gene TRBJ1-6; D is perhaps TRBD1 (5 bases). Germline V gene sequence: CDR1 LNHDA, CDR2 SQIVND (reference sequence). The V end lost 5 bases, the J end lost 10 bases, and 12 bases lay between the germline ends. The CDR3 covers 13 residues. This chain's CDR3 is CASSGQGISPLHF. CDR3 bases: TGTGCCAGTAGTGGGCAGGGTATATCACCCCTCCACTTT.

The chain has TRBV3-1 (or the pseudogene TRBV3-2) and TRBJ1-3; no clear D. The CDR3 totals 16 residues. Germline CDR1 reads LGHDT; CDR2 reads YNNKEL (reference sequence). V lost 4 bases and J 2 bases, leaving 15 bases between the germline ends. CDR3 region: CASSLEEAPPGNTIYF. DNA of the CDR3: TGTGCCAGCAGCCTTGAAGAGGCCCCGCCTGGAAACACCATATATTTT.

This chain links TRBV7-2 with TRBJ1-3; weak D call: TRBD1 (5 bases). The germline CDR1 and CDR2 sequences are SGHTA and FQGNSA. Between the trimmed V and J ends, which lost 5 bases and 4 bases, there was a span of 9 bases. CDR3 length: 13 residues. This chain's CDR3 is CASSVREGNTIYF. The CDR3 nucleotides are TGTGCCAGCAGCGTCAGGGAAGGAAACACCATATATTTT. Based on the CDR3 plus reference TRBV7-2 and TRBJ1-3, the full variable domain is GAGVSQSPSNKVTEKGKDVELRCDPISGHTALYWYRQSLGQGLEFLIYFQGNSAPDKSGLPSDRFSAERTGGSVSTLTIQRTQQEDSAVYLCASSVREGNTIYFGEGSWLTVV.

The chain is built from TRBV5-1 and TRBJ1-2, with 7 bases identical to TRBD1. Germline V gene data show CDR1 as SGHRS and CDR2 as YFSETQ. This CDR3 contains 13 residues. V gave up 1 base and J gave up 6 bases; unmatched junction bases: 3. DNA for the CDR3: TGCGCCAGCAGCTTGTCAGGGGGAGATGGCTACACCTTC. This encodes CASSLSGGDGYTF. Variable domain in full (rest from reference TRBV5-1 and TRBJ1-2): KAGVTQTPRYLIKTRGQQVTLSCSPISGHRSVSWYQQTPGQGLQFLFEYFSETQRNKGNFPGRFSGRQFSNSRSEMNVSTLELGDSALYLCASSLSGGDGYTFGSGTRLTVV.

This chain links TRBV24-1 with TRBJ2-5, with 11 nucleotides matching TRBD2. The CDR3 totals 14 residues. CDR1 and CDR2 from the germline V gene are KGHDR and SFDVKD. V shed 7 bases and J 1 base; nucleotides not matched to a gene: 1. The CDR3: CATRTSGAQETQYF. The CDR3 DNA reads as TGTGCCACCAGGACTAGCGGGGCCCAAGAGACCCAGTACTTC.